Below, one T cell receptor beta chain is given with its context. It has no known antigen specificity. There are no base qualities to consult, and no much larger clone falls within one base. The sample comes from a study of yellow fever vaccine responses in identical twins (dated by TCRdb to 2017 to 2018). Study-level background: In the study, vaccine-responding T cell clones were precisely tracked in identical twins.

Library creation used RT-PCR. Sequencing instrument: Illumina HiSeq 2500. Using fastp trimming at Q25 and MiXCR clonotype assembly, TCRdb reanalyzed the public sequencing data and kept in-frame beta chains. CDR3 protein sequences are deduplicated, and each keeps its most common genes and DNA. Across this sample there are around 18,000 distinct CDR3 sequences, with about four fifths seen only once. 1.8% of the sample is in the top ten clones. Results and caveats for the whole study, not just this receptor: The T cell response to vaccination in identical twins was reported by the authors to appear partly convergent and partly personalized.

V loses 2 bases of germline sequence and J loses 6 bases, and the interval between the two ends is 11 bases. Counted from cysteine to phenylalanine, this CDR3 has 14 amino acids. The CDR3 DNA has 42 bases and is translated from base 1. The sample in question was T cells from blood (PBMCs), unsorted or a sorted subset (not recorded which), obtained before or after yellow fever vaccination (not recorded which). The sequence was collected from a woman under 30 who received the yellow fever vaccine. Donor details come from another sample of the same person, matched by shared clones. This sequence uses TRBV12-3 or TRBV12-4 and TRBJ2-1, with the D gene too uncertain to name. The CDR3: CASSLRRIRNEQFF. DNA sequence: TGTGCCAGCAGTTTACGTAGAATCCGCAATGAGCAGTTCTTC.